This TCR beta chain appears in the sequencing data of a study of blood T cell repertoires in COVID-19. Background on the study: Sites across the United States, Italy and Spain contributed samples from acute and convalescent COVID-19. PBMCs, B-cell-depleted T cells, or T cells were the source of the cDNA or gDNA that made up the material.

Seattle participants joined during active infection and were tracked over time. Under the authors' procedure: Estimated nucleated cell counts came from reference gene primer amplification. Produced via immunoSEQ multiplex PCR; TCRdb's table is partial and in-frame only. For V, J and clone size, that table is used; D and trimming come from the DNA. This table holds roughly 240,000 clones, almost 85% found once. The specimen was peripheral blood. This TCR came from a man in his forties or fifties with COVID-19, enrolled during active disease.

The CDR3: CASTLLGAGYGYTF. CDR3 nucleotide sequence: TGTGCCAGCACTTTATTGGGAGCCGGGTATGGCTACACCTTC. The rearrangement uses TRBV7-2 and TRBJ1-2; D remains unclear. This CDR3 has 14 amino acids. Trimming took off 7 bases at V and 5 bases at J, with 17 bases between the two ends. Looked up from germline, CDR1 is SGHTA and CDR2 is FQGNSA. The variable domain in full, with the rest retrieved from reference TRBV7-2 and TRBJ1-2, is GAGVSQSPSNKVTEKGKDVELRCDPISGHTALYWYRQSLGQGLEFLIYFQGNSAPDKSGLPSDRFSAERTGGSVSTLTIQRTQQEDSAVYLCASTLLGAGYGYTFGSGTRLTVV.